The clone carrying this T cell receptor beta chain was seen just once. As yet, its antigen is unknown. Memory CD4+ cells were the fraction left after CD45RA+ naive selection. This specimen belongs to a study of shared clonotypes between healthy human individuals. Study results and caveats: Clonotypes which were not shared had lower generation probabilities than clonotypes that all four donors shared.

Sequencing used immunoSEQ multiplex PCR; TCRdb keeps in-frame clones, though not all of them. Of some 1 million clones in the sample, 70% to 80% are singletons; the top ten hold over 1.3%. The clonotype comes from a man aged 18 to 35 in good health. Specimen: memory CD4+ T cells sorted from blood. Specified subset: CD45RA-negative fraction.

The CDR3, as DNA: TGTGCCAGCAGCGGGGGTGGGAGGGCCCAAGAGACCCAGTACTTC. This sequence encodes CASSGGGRAQETQYF. This chain joins TRBV7-2 and TRBJ2-5; 7 bases line up with TRBD2. The CDR3 sequence is 15 residues long. Germline CDR1 SGHTA, CDR2 FQGNSA. V shed 5 bases and J 1 base; nucleotides not matched to a gene: 7.